This T cell receptor beta chain was retrieved from a study of identical twins. Study-level points and caveats: Insertions were fewer in abundant cord blood beta clonotypes, whereas memory repertoires showed none of this pattern.

TCRdb reprocessed the 5' RACE reads with MiXCR, giving one entry per CDR3 protein. This repertoire shows approximately 210,000 distinct CDR3 sequences, 6.5% found once; its top ten account for roughly 15%. This CDR3 region has 14 residues. CDR1 SEHNR and CDR2 FQNEAQ come from the germline V gene (reference sequence). The junction had 11 bases not matched to a gene; V was cut back by 5 bases and J by 7 bases. This clonotype occurred many times. Its target is unknown. The sample also formed part of further work on T cells expressing NK-cell markers. That paper adds: For six donors, the dominant NKG2C+ clonotypes made up roughly 1.0-7.0% of their CD8+ T cells.

The TCR originated in a woman aged 18 to 35 in good health. The chain joins TRBV7-9 to TRBJ2-7, with 7 bases matching TRBD1. Sequencing used CD8+ T cells sorted from blood. The CDR3 spells CASSLRDPGGEQYF. CDR3 coding DNA: TGTGCCAGCAGCCTCCGGGACCCAGGGGGTGAGCAGTACTTC.